Listed here are 8 T cell receptor beta chains from one sample, sequenced in a study of cytomegalovirus exposure and HLA in healthy donors. In the PCR, 60 Vbeta and 13 Jbeta primers were used. Libraries were prepared by immunoSEQ multiplex PCR; TCRdb keeps only in-frame clonotypes and omits some of them. Of more than 100,000 clones listed, over 60% are singletons. Sequenced material: PBMCs. These receptors originate from a woman in her thirties or forties in good health and CMV-seropositive.

The rearrangement links TRBV6-1 to TRBJ2-5, with 9 bases lining up with TRBD1. V shed 0 bases and J 2 bases; nucleotides not matched to a gene: 7. The germline CDR1 and CDR2 sequences are MNHNS and SASEGT. The CDR3 is 17 amino acids. The CDR3 nucleotides are TGTGCCAGCAGTGAAGCGCTGGGACAGGGCCCTCAAGAGACCCAGTACTTC. Its translation: CASSEALGQGPQETQYF.

This sequence joins TRBV27 and TRBJ1-6; D gene ambiguous. Germline V lookup: CDR1 MNHEY, CDR2 SMNVEV (reference sequence). Trimming cost V 6 bases and J 5 bases, with 5 bases left between them. The CDR3 spans 12 residues. This chain's CDR3 is CASRENNSPLHF. Here the CDR3 DNA reads TGTGCCAGCAGGGAGAATAATTCACCCCTCCACTTT.

There are a few counts of this clone. The chain links TRBV9 to TRBJ1-5, with D hard to call. Deletions cut 0 bases from V and 10 bases from J, with 11 bases between. The CDR3 spans 13 residues. Germline V gives CDR1 SGDLS, CDR2 YYNGEE. CDR3 in amino acids: CASSVDTAGPQHF. CDR3 DNA sequence: TGTGCCAGCAGCGTAGACACTGCGGGACCCCAGCATTTT.

This clone occurred many times. The rearrangement links TRBV2 to TRBJ2-6; D not certain. Germline V gene data show CDR1 as SNHLY and CDR2 as FYNNEI. The V end lost 6 bases, the J end lost 2 bases, and 8 bases lay between the germline ends. This CDR3 is built from 14 residues. For the CDR3, the DNA is TGTGCCAGCAGAGAGGAAACTGGGGCCAACGTCCTGACTTTC. This translates into CASREETGANVLTF.

This sequence joins TRBV4-2 and TRBJ2-7; 12 bases match TRBD2. With V trimmed by 3 bases and J by 3 bases, 0 bases remained unmatched. CDR3 length: 14 residues. In germline, CDR1 is LGHNA, CDR2 YNFKEQ. CDR3 DNA sequence: TGTGCCAGCAGCCAGACTAGCGGGAGCTACGAGCAGTACTTC. Amino acids: CASSQTSGSYEQYF.

The V call is TRBV4-1, the J call TRBJ1-4, with 10 bases that match TRBD1. V shed 1 base, J shed 8 bases, and the junction held 4 bases outside the gene matches. Germline CDR1 reads MGHRA; CDR2 reads YSYEKL. The CDR3 spans 15 residues. The CDR3 DNA reads TGCGCCAGCAGCCAAGCCCGGACAGGGGGAGAAAAACTGTTTTTT. Amino acids: CASSQARTGGEKLFF.

This sequence joins TRBV9 and TRBJ1-4, with 9 bases identical to TRBD1. V was clipped by 4 bases and J by 2 bases; unmatched bases: 6. Germline assignment: CDR1 SGDLS and CDR2 YYNGEE. The CDR3 covers 16 residues. This CDR3 is CASSPRTGDTNEKLFF. CDR3 nucleotide sequence: TGTGCCAGCAGCCCGCGGACAGGGGACACTAATGAAAAACTGTTTTTT.

The chain is built from TRBV4-3 and TRBJ2-7; the D gene is possibly TRBD2 (5 bases). The CDR3 is made up of 15 amino acids. Germline V gene lookup returns CDR1 LGHNA and CDR2 YSLEER. V gave up 1 base and J gave up 2 bases, with 12 bases separating them. CDR3 sequence: CASSQGPEEAYEQYF. The CDR3 region has the DNA TGCGCCAGCAGCCAAGGGCCCGAGGAGGCCTACGAGCAGTACTTC.